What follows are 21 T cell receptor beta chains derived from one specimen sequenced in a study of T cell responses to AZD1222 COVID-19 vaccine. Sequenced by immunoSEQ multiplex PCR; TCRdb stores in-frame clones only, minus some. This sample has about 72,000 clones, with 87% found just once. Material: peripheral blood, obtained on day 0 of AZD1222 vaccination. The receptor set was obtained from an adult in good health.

In DNA form, the CDR3 reads TGTGCCAGCAGTTCGGGACAGAAAAATGAAAAACTGTTTTTT. This gives the protein CASSSGQKNEKLFF. The J gene is TRBJ1-4, the V gene TRBV6-5, with 7 bases lining up with TRBD1. The germline CDR1 and CDR2 sequences are MNHEY and SVGAGI. The trim removed 4 bases at V and 5 bases at J, leaving 4 bases unmatched. CDR3 size: 14 residues.

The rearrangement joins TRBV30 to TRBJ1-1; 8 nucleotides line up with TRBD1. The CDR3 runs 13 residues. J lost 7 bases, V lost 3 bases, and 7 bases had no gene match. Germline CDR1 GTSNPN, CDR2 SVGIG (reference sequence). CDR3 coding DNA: TGTGCCTGGAGCGCGGACAGGGAGAGTGAAGCTTTCTTT. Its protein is CAWSADRESEAFF.

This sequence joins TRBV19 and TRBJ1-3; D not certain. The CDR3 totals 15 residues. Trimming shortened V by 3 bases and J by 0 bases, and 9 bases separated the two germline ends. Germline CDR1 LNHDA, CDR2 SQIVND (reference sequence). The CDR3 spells CASSIRASSGNTIYF. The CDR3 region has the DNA TGTGCCAGTAGTATTAGGGCAAGCTCTGGAAACACCATATATTTT.

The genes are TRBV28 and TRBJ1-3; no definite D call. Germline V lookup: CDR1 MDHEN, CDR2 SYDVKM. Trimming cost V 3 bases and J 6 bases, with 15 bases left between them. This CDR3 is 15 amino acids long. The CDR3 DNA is TGTGCCAGCAGTTTTGGAGTGACGGTCCAAAACACCATATATTTT. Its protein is CASSFGVTVQNTIYF.

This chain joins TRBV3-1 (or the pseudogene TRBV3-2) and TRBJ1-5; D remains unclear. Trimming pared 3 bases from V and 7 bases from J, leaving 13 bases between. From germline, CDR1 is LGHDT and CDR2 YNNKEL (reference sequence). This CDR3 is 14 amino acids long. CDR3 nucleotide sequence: TGTGCCAGCAGCCAGGACTACAGCGGCCAGCCCCAGCATTTT. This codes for CASSQDYSGQPQHF.

The CDR3 loop is CAGGQAYGYTF. As DNA, the CDR3 is TGTGCAGGGGGACAGGCTTATGGCTACACCTTC. The chain is built from TRBV6-5 and TRBJ1-2; the match to TRBD1 covers 8 bases. Germline CDR1 reads MNHEY; CDR2 reads SVGAGI. CDR3 size: 11 residues.

This CDR3 reads CAWSPDREYEQYF. The CDR3 DNA sequence: TGTGCCTGGAGTCCTGACAGGGAATACGAGCAGTACTTC. The chain carries TRBV30 and TRBJ2-7, with TRBD1 identical over 7 bases. This CDR3 contains 13 residues. V trimming: 2 bases; J trimming: 4 bases; junction bases outside the gene matches: 5. The germline V gene encodes CDR1 GTSNPN and CDR2 SVGIG (reference sequence). Full variable domain (missing parts from reference TRBV30 and TRBJ2-7): SQTIHQWPATLVQPVGSPLSLECTVEGTSNPNLYWYRQAAGRGLQLLFYSVGIGQISSEVPQNLSASRPQDRQFILSSKKLLLSDSGFYLCAWSPDREYEQYFGPGTRLTVT.

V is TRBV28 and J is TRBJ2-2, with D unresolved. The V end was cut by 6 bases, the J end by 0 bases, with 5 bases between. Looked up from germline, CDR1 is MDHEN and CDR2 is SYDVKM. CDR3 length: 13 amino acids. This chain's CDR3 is CASSLTNTGELFF. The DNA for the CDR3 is TGTGCCAGCAGCTTAACGAACACCGGGGAGCTGTTTTTT. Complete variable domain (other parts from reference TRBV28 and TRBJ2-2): DVKVTQSSRYLVKRTGEKVFLECVQDMDHENMFWYRQDPGLGLRLIYFSYDVKMKEKGDIPEGYSVSREKKERFSLILESASTNQTSMYLCASSLTNTGELFFGEGSRLTVL.

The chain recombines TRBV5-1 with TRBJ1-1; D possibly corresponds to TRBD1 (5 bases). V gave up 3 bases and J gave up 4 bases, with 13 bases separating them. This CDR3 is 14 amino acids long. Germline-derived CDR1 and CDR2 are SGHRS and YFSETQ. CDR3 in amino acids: CASSSQGLSTEAFF. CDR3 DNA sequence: TGCGCCAGCAGCTCCCAGGGTTTAAGCACTGAAGCTTTCTTT. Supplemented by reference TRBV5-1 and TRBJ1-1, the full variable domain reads KAGVTQTPRYLIKTRGQQVTLSCSPISGHRSVSWYQQTPGQGLQFLFEYFSETQRNKGNFPGRFSGRQFSNSRSEMNVSTLELGDSALYLCASSSQGLSTEAFFGQGTRLTVV.

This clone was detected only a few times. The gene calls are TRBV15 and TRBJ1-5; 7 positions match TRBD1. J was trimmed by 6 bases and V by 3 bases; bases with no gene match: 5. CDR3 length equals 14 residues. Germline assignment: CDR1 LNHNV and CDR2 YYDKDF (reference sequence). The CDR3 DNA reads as TGTGCCACCAGCAGCGACAGGGAAGTTCAGCCCCAGCATTTT. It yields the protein CATSSDREVQPQHF.

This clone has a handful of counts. The CDR3 region has the DNA TGTGCCAGCAGTTTAGAGTGGACAGGTGGAGGTGAAAAACTGTTTTTT. Its protein product is CASSLEWTGGGEKLFF. This chain links TRBV28 with TRBJ1-4, with TRBD1 identical over 7 bases. The CDR3 totals 16 residues. Trimming took 2 bases from V and 7 from J; bases not matched to a gene: 10. CDR1 and CDR2 (germline): MDHEN, SYDVKM.

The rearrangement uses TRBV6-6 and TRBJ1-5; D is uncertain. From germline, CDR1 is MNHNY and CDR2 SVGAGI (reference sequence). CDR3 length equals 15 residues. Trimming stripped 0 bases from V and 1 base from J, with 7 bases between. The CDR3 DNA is TGTGCCAGCAGTTACTCGAGTCAAAGCAATCAGCCCCAGCATTTT. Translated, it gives CASSYSSQSNQPQHF.

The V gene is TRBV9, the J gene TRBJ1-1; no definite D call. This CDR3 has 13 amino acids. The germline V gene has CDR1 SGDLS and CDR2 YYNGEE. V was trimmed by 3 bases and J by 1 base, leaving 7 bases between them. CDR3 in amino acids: CASSGGRNTEAFF. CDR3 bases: TGTGCCAGCAGCGGTGGCCGGAACACTGAAGCTTTCTTT.

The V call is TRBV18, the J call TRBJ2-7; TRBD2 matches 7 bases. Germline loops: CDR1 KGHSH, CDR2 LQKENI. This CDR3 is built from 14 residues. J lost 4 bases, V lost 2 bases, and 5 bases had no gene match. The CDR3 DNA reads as TGTGCCAGCTCACCAGGGGGGGGTTGGTACGAGCAGTACTTC. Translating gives CASSPGGGWYEQYF.

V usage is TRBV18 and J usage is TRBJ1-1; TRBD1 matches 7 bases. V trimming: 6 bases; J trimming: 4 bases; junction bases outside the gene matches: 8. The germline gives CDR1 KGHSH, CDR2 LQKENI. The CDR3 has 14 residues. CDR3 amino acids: CASSEVTGITEAFF. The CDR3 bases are TGTGCCAGCTCCGAAGTGACAGGGATCACTGAAGCTTTCTTT.

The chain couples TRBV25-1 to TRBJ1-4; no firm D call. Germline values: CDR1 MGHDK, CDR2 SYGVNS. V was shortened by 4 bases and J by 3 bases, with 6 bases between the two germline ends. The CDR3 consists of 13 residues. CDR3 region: CASSASPNEKLFF. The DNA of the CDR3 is TGTGCCAGCAGTGCTTCTCCTAATGAAAAACTGTTTTTT.

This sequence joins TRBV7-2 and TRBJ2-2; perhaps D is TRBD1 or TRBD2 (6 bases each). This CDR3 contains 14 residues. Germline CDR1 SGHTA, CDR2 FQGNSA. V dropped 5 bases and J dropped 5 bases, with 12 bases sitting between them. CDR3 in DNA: TGTGCCAGCAGCCTAGGGGGGCCTACCGGGGAGCTGTTTTTT. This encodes CASSLGGPTGELFF.

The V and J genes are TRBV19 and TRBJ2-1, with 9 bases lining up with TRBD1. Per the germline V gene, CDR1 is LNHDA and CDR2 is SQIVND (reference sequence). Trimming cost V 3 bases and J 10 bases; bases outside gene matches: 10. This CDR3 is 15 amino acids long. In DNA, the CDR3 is TGTGCCAGTAGTATCTTGGGACAGGGTGAGGTAGAGCAGTTCTTC. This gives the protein CASSILGQGEVEQFF.

Here the CDR3 reads CASRPQGKEQFF. The CDR3 nucleotides are TGTGCCAGCAGACCACAGGGGAAAGAGCAGTTCTTC. The V and J genes are TRBV2 and TRBJ2-1, with 7 bases identical to TRBD1. Looked up from germline, CDR1 is SNHLY and CDR2 is FYNNEI. The V gene end was trimmed by 6 bases and the J gene end by 10 bases; junction bases not matched to a gene: 6. The CDR3 spans 12 residues.

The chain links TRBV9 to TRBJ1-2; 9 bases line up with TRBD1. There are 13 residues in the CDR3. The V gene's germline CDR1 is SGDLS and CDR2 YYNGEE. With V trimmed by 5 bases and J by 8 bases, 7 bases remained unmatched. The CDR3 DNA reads TGTGCCAGCAGTGGACAGGGGCAGGGGGGCTACACCTTC. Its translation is CASSGQGQGGYTF.

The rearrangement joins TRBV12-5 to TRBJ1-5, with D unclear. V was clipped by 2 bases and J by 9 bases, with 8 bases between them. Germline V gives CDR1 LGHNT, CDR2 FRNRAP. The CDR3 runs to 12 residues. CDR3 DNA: TGTGCTAGTGGTTTGTGTAGTCGGCCCCAGCATTTT. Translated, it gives CASGLCSRPQHF.